This TCR beta chain was identified in a study of PD-1 blockade in classical Hodgkin lymphoma (dated by TCRdb to between 2020 and 2021). Background on the whole study: Nivolumab dosing was 3 mg/kg intravenously every 2 weeks, continuing until either disease progression or unacceptable toxicity. The study used TCR beta sequencing and CyTOF to define a peripheral blood immune signature of response to PD-1 blockade in classical Hodgkin lymphoma. What the authors observed across the whole study: Lower diversity was observed in patients in whom nivolumab was started less than 1 year after ASCT, and these patients were excluded from later analyses so that confounding by immune reconstitution would be avoided. By C4D1, a significant rise was seen in CD4+ TCR diversity but not in CD8+ TCR diversity (p=0.0027 vs p=0.16), and the rise was most apparent among complete responders (p=0.02). The study covered only a single clinical trial cohort, and the causes of the repertoire differences, possibly disease activity or prior therapy, were still not defined. Baseline diversity similar to that of newly diagnosed patients was observed in trial patients achieving complete response, whereas significantly lower diversity was observed in partial responders and progressors. Baseline TCR diversity was reported as lower in newly diagnosed patients than in healthy donors, and lower still in relapsed/refractory patients.

The Qiagen DNeasy kit was used to extract genomic DNA both from unsorted PBMCs and from the negatively selected CD4+ and CD8+ fractions. TCR beta CDR3 regions were subjected to amplification by immunoSEQ multiplex PCR with primers that anneal to V and J segments. A synthetic immune receptor repertoire was used to minimize amplification bias, and any remaining bias was removed computationally after sequencing. The authors' analysis ran thus. Repertoire diversity was quantified as the Shannon entropy index using custom Python scripts. Unsorted, CD4+ and CD8+ repertoires were analyzed separately, except for combined analyses in which CD4+ and CD8+ sequences were merged in silico. Clonal expansion was defined as a frequency increase of at least 2-fold after treatment compared with C1D1, and clones undetected at baseline were assigned a pseudocount of 0.5. Singleton clones were defined as clones with 0 or 1 copy at C1D1, and non-singleton clones were defined as clones with 2 or more copies. Clones expanded in unsorted samples were assigned a CD4+, CD8+ or unknown annotation through matching of protein sequences in sorted samples from the same patient. Diversity changes from C1D1 to C4D1 were tested in paired samples using Wilcoxon tests. TCRdb provides this immuneACCESS table in a form limited to in-frame rearrangements. Some clones are lacking; in checked studies, under half of them reflect an unresolved V gene, and why the rest are absent is not known. V and J calls and clone size are those listed in that table; D and trimming were worked out from the DNA. The sample table contains 47,000 or so clones; only one count was recorded for approximately 70% of them. Jointly, the top ten make up about 11% of the sample.

The label giving this sample's time point can be read as: cycle 1 day 1 (C1D1), immediately before nivolumab initiation. All trial patients had relapsed after autologous stem cell transplantation, with cohorts A, B and C differing in prior brentuximab vedotin exposure. The trial cohort comprised fewer than 65 patients with relapsed/refractory classical Hodgkin lymphoma whose best overall responses were complete response, partial response or progressive disease. Single-agent nivolumab was administered to trial patients in the multi-cohort phase II CheckMate 205 trial. Best overall response was determined by an independent review committee according to the 2007 International Working Group response criteria. Trial PBMCs were obtained immediately prior to nivolumab initiation (C1D1) and on therapy at cycle 2 day 1 and cycle 4 day 1. Peripheral blood was collected in 8 mL Vacutainer Cell Preparation Tubes, from which PBMCs were isolated by centrifugation and then cryopreserved.

As regards this clone: Which antigen it targets is not known. Qualities for individual bases were not recorded, and no much larger clone is one base off.

Sample: peripheral blood mononuclear cells (PBMCs), taken at baseline. The receptor's source is a human donor with classical Hodgkin lymphoma.

DNA sequence: TGTGCCAGTAGTAAGTTTCCGGGTCCGAATGAAAAACTGTTTTTT. It is translated as CASSKFPGPNEKLFF. This sequence uses TRBV19 and TRBJ1-4; a confident D gene designation cannot be given. CDR3 length: 15 amino acids, cysteine to phenylalanine. Only the CDR3 DNA stays, 45 bases, in frame from base 1. CDR1 and CDR2 are read off the germline V gene (reference sequence) as LNHDA and SQIVND. V is clipped by 4 bases and J by 5 bases, and the sequence between their germline boundaries is 14 bases long.